This T cell receptor (beta chain) was captured by sequencing in a study of control samples from healthy donors and cancer patients. Here immunoSEQ multiplex PCR was the method, and the copy in TCRdb shows in-frame clones only, minus some. The table includes tens of thousands of clones, around 90% detected once. Germline CDR1 reads SGHNT; CDR2 reads YYREEE (reference sequence). This CDR3 is built from 14 residues. Between the trimmed V and J ends, which lost 0 bases and 4 bases, there was a span of 10 bases. The chain couples TRBV5-4 to TRBJ1-1; tentatively, D is TRBD1 (6 bases). The clonotype originates from a man aged 35 to 55 with colorectal cancer. Sequencing was carried out using PBMCs. The CDR3 loop is CASSLEQGFTEAFF. The CDR3 coding sequence is TGTGCCAGCAGCTTGGAGCAGGGGTTCACTGAAGCTTTCTTT. The full variable domain, completed using reference TRBV5-4 and TRBJ1-1, is ETGVTQSPTHLIKTRGQQVTLRCSSQSGHNTVSWYQQALGQGPQFIFQYYREEENGRGNFPPRFSGLQFPNYSSELNVNALELDDSALYLCASSLEQGFTEAFFGQGTRLTVV.